The clone carrying this T cell receptor (beta chain) showed up just once. Additional DNA sequences in this sample encode the identical CDR3. These data belong to a study of PD-L1 blockade in urothelial cancer. On the study more broadly: From 0 to 3 prior chemotherapy regimens had been given to the patients. Peripheral blood specimens exhibited a median yield of approximately 150,000 T cells.

The J segment lost 5 bases and the V segment lost 3 bases, leaving 10 bases of the junction unmatched. CDR1 GTSNPN and CDR2 SVGIG come from the germline V gene (reference sequence). The CDR3 is made up of 15 amino acids. Sequencing used immunoSEQ multiplex PCR; TCRdb keeps in-frame clones, though not all of them. The repertoire holds fewer than 35,000 clones, with 75% to 90% as singletons. The J gene is TRBJ2-5, the V gene TRBV30; 9 bases are a match to TRBD1. This receptor was identified in a man aged 45-60 years with urothelial cancer. The input for sequencing was PBMCs, taken around atezolizumab (anti-PD-L1) treatment. The CDR3 region is CAWSPKQGARETQYF. CDR3 DNA sequence: TGTGCCTGGAGCCCAAAACAGGGGGCGCGGGAGACCCAGTACTTC.